These 18 T cell receptor beta chains were sequenced from one sample in a study of blood T cell repertoires in COVID-19. Repertoires were generated with immunoSEQ multiplex PCR, while TCRdb's copy carries only in-frame clones and drops some. Of under 200,000 clones in the sample, 80% to 85% were seen once. Sequenced material: peripheral blood. These receptor sequences come from a woman aged 70-85 years with COVID-19, enrolled during active disease.

The sample holds a few counts of this clone. The V and J genes are TRBV28 and TRBJ1-1; a possible D gene is TRBD1 (5 bases). Germline values: CDR1 MDHEN, CDR2 SYDVKM. The CDR3 loop spans 14 amino acids. The V gene lost 6 bases and the J gene lost 7 bases, with 18 bases spanning the gap. CDR3 protein: CASRTQAFSGEAFF. The CDR3 DNA is TGTGCCAGCAGAACACAGGCGTTCTCTGGTGAAGCTTTCTTT.

V is TRBV11-2 and J is TRBJ1-1; 8 bases are shared with TRBD1. The ends lost 4 bases at V and 0 bases at J; junction bases unmatched: 1. The CDR3 is made up of 14 amino acids. Germline loops: CDR1 SGHAT, CDR2 FQNNGV. As DNA, the CDR3 is TGTGCCAGCAGCTGGGACAGGATGAACACTGAAGCTTTCTTT. This encodes CASSWDRMNTEAFF.

This sequence joins TRBV6-6 and TRBJ2-3, with a weak D call TRBD2 (6 bases). Between the trimmed V and J ends, which lost 7 bases and 3 bases, there was a span of 20 bases. The CDR3 contains 16 residues. The germline gives CDR1 MNHNY, CDR2 SVGAGI (reference sequence). CDR3 in DNA: TGTGCCAGCACCCTAGGCGGAGGGACTGGGACAGATACGCAGTATTTT. It specifies CASTLGGGTGTDTQYF.

This chain uses TRBV7-9 with TRBJ2-1, with TRBD1 matching over 9 bases. This CDR3 region has 14 residues. The germline gives CDR1 SEHNR, CDR2 FQNEAQ (reference sequence). The J segment lost 6 bases and the V segment lost 5 bases, leaving 5 bases of the junction unmatched. In DNA form, the CDR3 reads TGTGCCAGCAGCCCTACAGGGGGCTTCAATGAGCAGTTCTTC. Residues: CASSPTGGFNEQFF. The whole variable domain, filled in from reference TRBV7-9 and TRBJ2-1, reads DTGVSQNPRHKITKRGQNVTFRCDPISEHNRLYWYRQTLGQGPEFLTYFQNEAQLEKSRLLSDRFSAERPKGSFSTLEIQRTEQGDSAMYLCASSPTGGFNEQFFGPGTRLTVL.

The genes are TRBV10-3 and TRBJ2-1; 12 bases fit TRBD2. J gave up 7 bases and V 8 bases, and 3 bases lay outside the gene matches. The CDR3 runs to 13 residues. The germline V gene has CDR1 ENHRY and CDR2 SYGVKD. CDR3 coding DNA: TGTGCCATCCGCCTAGCGGGAGGGAATGAGCAGTTCTTC. It translates to CAIRLAGGNEQFF.

This clone was found once. This rearrangement joins TRBV29-1 to TRBJ1-2; 10 bases are a match to TRBD1. The junction had 3 bases not matched to a gene; V was cut back by 4 bases and J by 4 bases. Germline V gene data show CDR1 as SQVTM and CDR2 as ANQGSEA. The CDR3 is 13 residues long. This chain's CDR3 is CSVGRTGGYGYTF. CDR3 sequence (DNA): TGCAGCGTTGGACGGACAGGGGGCTATGGCTACACCTTC.

The sample holds a few counts of this clone. The V call is TRBV28, the J call TRBJ1-1; no reliable D call. Germline V CDR1 and CDR2: MDHEN, SYDVKM. Trimming cost V 2 bases and J 8 bases, with 6 bases left between them. The CDR3 extends over 11 amino acids. The CDR3 bases are TGTGCCAGCAGTTTAGGGCGAGAAGCTTTCTTT. Translation: CASSLGREAFF. The entire variable domain, with the rest obtained from reference TRBV28 and TRBJ1-1, is as follows: DVKVTQSSRYLVKRTGEKVFLECVQDMDHENMFWYRQDPGLGLRLIYFSYDVKMKEKGDIPEGYSVSREKKERFSLILESASTNQTSMYLCASSLGREAFFGQGTRLTVV.

The gene calls are TRBV27 and TRBJ2-2; 8 bases fit TRBD1. V trimming: 3 bases; J trimming: 7 bases; junction bases outside the gene matches: 4. This CDR3 region has 14 residues. Germline CDR1 and CDR2: MNHEY and SMNVEV (reference sequence). CDR3 nucleotide sequence: TGTGCCAGCAGTTTGAACAGGGGGGTCGGGGAGCTGTTTTTT. Translation gives CASSLNRGVGELFF.

V is TRBV7-3 and J is TRBJ2-1; 7 nucleotides match TRBD2. This CDR3 spans 15 amino acids. After removal of 11 bases from V and 7 bases from J, the junction contained 17 bases not matched to a gene. Germline-derived CDR1 and CDR2 are SGHTA and FQGTGA. The CDR3 loop is CASRRLSGVRNEQFF. The DNA of the CDR3 is TGTGCCTCACGTCGTCTAAGCGGGGTTAGGAATGAGCAGTTCTTC. The full variable domain, with the rest looked up from reference TRBV7-3 and TRBJ2-1, is GAGVSQTPSNKVTEKGKYVELRCDPISGHTALYWYRQSLGQGPEFLIYFQGTGAADDSGLPNDRFFAVRPEGSVSTLKIQRTERGDSAVYLCASRRLSGVRNEQFFGPGTRLTVL.

The rearrangement uses TRBV19 and TRBJ1-1; 10 nucleotides agree with TRBD1. Germline V CDR1 and CDR2: LNHDA, SQIVND (reference sequence). This CDR3 region has 15 residues. V gave up 7 bases and J gave up 0 bases; unmatched junction bases: 5. The CDR3 DNA follows: TGTGCCAGTACCCGGGACAGGGGAGTGAACACTGAAGCTTTCTTT. Encoded protein: CASTRDRGVNTEAFF.

The chain joins TRBV7-8 to TRBJ2-1; D not resolved. Germline assignment: CDR1 SGHVS and CDR2 FQNEAQ. Trimming left V 0 bases short and J 0 bases short, with 6 bases between. The CDR3 consists of 15 residues. This chain's CDR3 is CASSLAESSYNEQFF. In nucleotides, the CDR3 is TGTGCCAGCAGCTTAGCAGAGAGCTCCTACAATGAGCAGTTCTTC.

The gene calls are TRBV19 and TRBJ2-1, with TRBD2 identical over 9 bases. Germline loops: CDR1 LNHDA, CDR2 SQIVND (reference sequence). The ends lost 7 bases at V and 2 bases at J; junction bases unmatched: 9. This CDR3 is built from 16 residues. The CDR3 region has the DNA TGTGCCAGTACAGCTCAGAGCGGGGGGACCTACAATGAGCAGTTCTTC. Encoded protein: CASTAQSGGTYNEQFF.

The chain joins TRBV28 to TRBJ1-2; 9 bases match TRBD1. The CDR3 spans 13 residues. The V gene's germline CDR1 is MDHEN and CDR2 SYDVKM. V shed 7 bases, J shed 7 bases, and the junction held 7 bases outside the gene matches. The CDR3: CASTEQGAGGYTF. The CDR3 nucleotides are TGTGCCAGCACTGAACAGGGGGCGGGTGGCTACACCTTC.

This clone was seen only a few times. V gene TRBV18 combines with J gene TRBJ2-6; the match to TRBD1 covers 7 bases. The J segment lost 2 bases and the V segment lost 3 bases, leaving 7 bases of the junction unmatched. CDR3 size: 17 residues. Germline V gene data show CDR1 as KGHSH and CDR2 as LQKENI. DNA for the CDR3: TGTGCCAGCTCACCTTACACAGGGGAAGCTGGGGCCAACGTCCTGACTTTC. It yields the protein CASSPYTGEAGANVLTF. The full variable domain, in which reference TRBV18 and TRBJ2-6 provide the parts outside the CDR3, is NAGVMQNPRHLVRRRGQEARLRCSPMKGHSHVYWYRQLPEEGLKFMVYLQKENIIDESGMPKERFSAEFPKEGPSILRIQQVVRGDSAAYFCASSPYTGEAGANVLTFGAGSRLTVL.

J is TRBJ2-7 and V is TRBV12-1; the table assigns TRBD2, which was not confirmed against the DNA. TRBV12-1 is noted as a pseudogene. The CDR3 has 17 amino acids. The CDR3 reads CASSSRWGGLLWHEQYF. DNA of the CDR3: TGTGCCAGCAGCTCAAGGTGGGGGGGCCTCCTCTGGCACGAGCAGTACTTC.

V usage is TRBV27 and J usage is TRBJ2-1, with D possibly TRBD2 on 6 matching bases. Germline assignment: CDR1 MNHEY and CDR2 SMNVEV (reference sequence). This CDR3 spans 16 amino acids. V shed 0 bases and J shed 0 bases, with 9 bases lying between them. CDR3 amino acids: CASSLSGGSSYNEQFF. The CDR3 nucleotides are TGTGCCAGCAGTTTATCAGGAGGGAGCTCCTACAATGAGCAGTTCTTC.

The chain uses TRBV2 and TRBJ2-7; no clear D. V was trimmed by 2 bases and J by 6 bases, leaving 5 bases between them. Germline V gene data show CDR1 as SNHLY and CDR2 as FYNNEI. The CDR3 totals 11 residues. Here the CDR3 reads CASSELSEQYF. CDR3 in DNA: TGTGCCAGCAGTGAACTTTCCGAGCAGTACTTC.

This chain uses TRBV11-1 with TRBJ2-7, with D perhaps TRBD2 (7 bases). Germline V CDR1 and CDR2: SGHAT, FQDESV (reference sequence). Trimming cost V 4 bases and J 2 bases, with 9 bases left between them. The CDR3 extends over 13 amino acids. The CDR3 region has the DNA TGTGCCAGCAGCTGGGGGGGGCCCTACGAGCAGTACTTC. The encoded protein is CASSWGGPYEQYF.